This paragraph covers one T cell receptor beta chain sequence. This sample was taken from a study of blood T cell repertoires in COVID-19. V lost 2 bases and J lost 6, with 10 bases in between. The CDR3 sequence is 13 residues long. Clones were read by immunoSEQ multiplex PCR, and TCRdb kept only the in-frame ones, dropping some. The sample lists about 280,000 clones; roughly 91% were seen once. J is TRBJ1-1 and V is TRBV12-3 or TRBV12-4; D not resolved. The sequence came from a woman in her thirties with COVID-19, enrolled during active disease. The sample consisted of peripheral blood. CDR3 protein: CASSLLRRAEAFF. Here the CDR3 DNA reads TGTGCCAGCAGTTTACTTCGGAGGGCTGAAGCTTTCTTT.